This paragraph reports one T cell receptor beta chain. This clone was seen only once. Its binding antigen is unknown. No base qualities exist here, and no much larger clone lies one base off it. Taken from cysteine to phenylalanine, the CDR3 has 16 residues. The DNA shown is the 48-base CDR3, in frame from base 1. Taken from the germline V gene, the CDR1 and CDR2 loops are SGHDT and YYEEEE. V lost 3 bases and J lost 4 bases; the stretch between them is 17 bases long. The collaborating institutions used their own protocols to collect whole blood in K2EDTA tubes. For TCRbeta analysis, collaborators shipped samples in one of three forms: frozen whole blood, isolated PBMCs, or DNA extracted from either of those sample types. TCRbeta CDR3 regions were amplified from genomic DNA using the immunoSEQ Assay, a bias-controlled multiplex PCR. Processing in the source paper ran as follows. The number of nucleated cells in each sample was estimated by amplification of reference gene primers within the assay. To quantify the absolute abundance of each unique TCRbeta CDR3 rearrangement, sequence reads were collapsed and filtered. For each sample, productive Simpson clonality was calculated as the square root of Simpson's diversity index across productive rearrangements. In TCRdb, the immuneACCESS table is reduced to in-frame sequences with V and J assigned. These tables do not hold every clone; where another copy was compared, an unresolved V gene accounts for under half, and the others remain unexplained. V and J calls plus clone size are reproduced from that table; the DNA served to infer D and trimming. Across this sample there are about 130,000 clones, with around 90% seen only once. The leading ten clones occupy over 3.5% of the sample.

The data were obtained in a study of blood T cell repertoires in COVID-19 (dated by TCRdb to between 2020 and 2021). As for the study more broadly: Collaborator samples came from the United States, Italy and Spain and covered acute and convalescent phases of COVID-19. A de-identified subject ID, COVID-19 status, age in years and sex were almost always included in the sample metadata. Samples were obtained from the ongoing ImmuneRACE study (first 160 participants) and from about 1,300 subjects provided by 6 global collaborators. The prospective study material was composed of cDNA or gDNA derived from T cells, B-cell-depleted T cells, or PBMCs. The dataset comprised deeply sampled blood TCRbeta repertoires from subjects exposed to, actively infected with, or recovered from COVID-19. The repertoires were released in a freely available public database meant as a resource for research on the immune response to SARS-CoV-2. HLA class I and class II types, where available, came from metadata supplied by the sample provider rather than from assay-based typing.

On the study overall, not on this receptor specifically: Clinical and demographic metadata were provided uncurated, with the amount varying by source and participant.

The receptor comes from a middle-aged man with active COVID-19. Sample: peripheral blood. The rearrangement joined TRBV5-6 to TRBJ2-1; TRBD2 is perhaps the D gene, given 5 matching bases. CDR3 sequence: CASSSGLSDLYNEQFF. The bases are TGTGCCAGCAGCTCAGGACTTTCAGACCTTTACAATGAGCAGTTCTTC.